These 26 T cell receptor beta chains were all obtained from the same sample, sequenced in a study of CD8+ T cells in alopecia areata. Extracted from the samples, RNA was reverse transcribed into cDNA to serve as the sequencing template. The repertoire was sequenced with immunoSEQ multiplex PCR; TCRdb's copy has only in-frame clones and lacks some. Found here are 290,000 or so clones, no singletons; the ten largest cover more than 0.95%. Cells that came from pooled cutaneous lymph nodes were sorted using CD4, CD8alpha, NKG2D, NKG2ACE and other markers. Sequenced: CD4+ T cells sorted from a lymph node. The receptors derive from a C3H/HeJ mouse with alopecia areata. This line is of MHC haplotype H2-k.

A remark on this clone: Mouse germline and gene names are used. Read coverage stops 4 residues before the CDR3 terminus; the germline J gene supplies the remainder. This sample includes further DNA sequences coding for the same CDR3. The rearrangement uses TRBV13-1 and TRBJ2-5; no clear D. CDR1 NSHNY and CDR2 SYGAGN come from the germline V gene. The ends were cut back, 0 bases at V and 0 bases at J, with 5 bases in the middle. This CDR3 has 14 residues. The part of the CDR3 DNA that was read is TGTGCCAGCAGTGATGCAGTTAACCAAGAC. This sequence encodes CASSDAVNQD. The full CDR3 sequence reads CASSDAVNQDTQYF.

This clone was found a few times. Gene names denote mouse genes. The CDR3 loop is CAWRGLGSSYEQYF. CDR3 bases read: TGTGCCTGGAGGGGACTGGGGAGCTCCTAT. The chain links TRBV31 to TRBJ2-7; TRBD2 matches 10 bases. The read falls 4 residues short of the CDR3 end, and the missing part is taken from the germline J gene. The CDR3 totals 14 residues. Germline trimming cut 3 bases from V and 0 bases from J; bases unmatched to any gene: 2. Germline-derived CDR1 and CDR2 are GKSSPN and SITVG. The full variable domain, rest sourced from reference TRBV31 and TRBJ2-7, is AQTIHQWPVAEIKAVGSPLSLGCTIKGKSSPNLYWYWQATGGTLQQLFYSITVGQVESVVQLNLSASRPKDDQFILSTEKLLLSHSGFYLCAWRGLGSSYEQYFGPGTRLTVL.

In the case of this clone: These gene names are mouse names. CDR3 region: CASSEETGGNTGQLYF. The DNA read from the CDR3 is TGTGCCAGCAGTGAAGAGACTGGGGGGAACACCGGG. The V call is TRBV13-1, the J call TRBJ2-2, with 10 bases lining up with TRBD2. Read sequence stops 4 residues before the CDR3 end, and the germline J gene provides the missing end. The V segment lost 2 bases and the J segment 2 bases; nucleotides outside the gene matches: 3. Germline CDR1 and CDR2: NSHNY and SYGAGN. This CDR3 has 16 residues.

This clone was observed a few times. The genes are named according to mouse. The read gets to within 4 residues of the CDR3 end, and the germline J gene fills in the rest. This chain links TRBV14 with TRBJ2-5; 8 bases fit TRBD2. The CDR3 covers 16 residues. V was pared by 1 base and J by 1 base, with 5 bases of the junction left unmatched. Germline V gives CDR1 SGHDT, CDR2 FRDEAV. CDR3 sequence: CASSFGLGGYQDTQYF. The CDR3 bases that were read are TGTGCCAGCAGTTTCGGGCTGGGGGGCTACCAAGAC.

This clone was observed a handful of times. Genes and germline come from the mouse. From the germline J gene comes the end of the CDR3, since the read stops 4 residues before it. This chain connects TRBV13-1 to TRBJ2-1, with 7 bases that match TRBD2. This CDR3 is 14 amino acids long. V dropped 0 bases and J dropped 6; count of bases not matched to a gene: 3. Germline CDR1 and CDR2: NSHNY and SYGAGN. The part of the CDR3 DNA that was read is TGTGCCAGCAGTGATGTTGGGGGGATTGCT. It codes for CASSDVGGIA. The whole CDR3 region reads CASSDVGGIAEQFF.

A word on this clone: Each gene name is a mouse one. The read falls 4 residues short of the CDR3 end, and the missing part is taken from the germline J gene. V gene TRBV5 combines with J gene TRBJ2-7; TRBD2 aligns across 9 bases. CDR1 LGHNA and CDR2 YNLKQL come from the germline V gene (reference sequence). The junction had 0 bases not matched to a gene; V was cut back by 1 base and J by 2 bases. This CDR3 region has 14 residues. The sequenced CDR3 bases are TGTGCCAGCAGCCAAGCTGGGGGGGCCTAT. It encodes CASSQAGGAY. The full CDR3 reads CASSQAGGAYEQYF.

As to this clone: Gene names follow the mouse nomenclature. Read coverage stops 4 residues before the CDR3 terminus; the germline J gene supplies the remainder. The chain recombines TRBV19 with TRBJ2-1; 9 bases agree with TRBD2. From germline, CDR1 is FNHDT and CDR2 SITEND (reference sequence). This CDR3 has 14 amino acids. CDR3: CASSINWGEAEQFF. CDR3 bases read: TGTGCCAGCAGTATAAACTGGGGGGAGGCT.

This clone was found a few times. Mouse names are used for the genes. The read is 4 residues too short to cover the CDR3 end, so that end is filled in from the germline J gene. This sample includes further DNA sequences coding for the same CDR3. The rearrangement links TRBV13-1 to TRBJ2-2, with D tentatively TRBD1 (5 bases). CDR1 is NSHNY and CDR2 is SYGAGN in the germline V gene. The CDR3 covers 15 residues. Trimming removed 1 base from V and 0 bases from J, with 7 bases in between. CDR3: CASSDQGANTGQLYF. The sequenced CDR3 bases are TGTGCCAGCAGTGATCAAGGGGCAAACACCGGG.

This clone was counted between two and nine times. This may stem from a read error, because a much larger clone lies one nucleotide away. The genes are named according to mouse. The same CDR3 is also encoded by other DNA sequences in this sample. The CDR3 DNA, read in part, is TGTGCCAGCAGCCAAGATTGGGGGGGCTATGCT. It is translated as CASSQDWGGYA. The CDR3 in its entirety is CASSQDWGGYAEQFF. The chain links TRBV5 to TRBJ2-1; 8 positions match TRBD2. The read terminates 4 residues ahead of where the CDR3 ends, so the germline J gene completes it. The V gene end was trimmed by 0 bases and the J gene end by 3 bases; junction bases not matched to a gene: 1. This CDR3 contains 15 residues. Germline CDR1 reads LGHNA; CDR2 reads YNLKQL (reference sequence).

This clone was recorded a few times. Genes and germline are mouse. The read ends 4 residues shy of where the CDR3 ends; the end is completed using the germline J gene. Other DNA sequences in the same sample also yield this CDR3. The J gene is TRBJ1-1, the V gene TRBV19, with D perhaps matching TRBD1 (5 bases). Trimming took 4 bases from V and 1 from J, leaving 8 bases between them. The CDR3 is made up of 13 amino acids. Per the germline V gene, CDR1 is FNHDT and CDR2 is SITEND (reference sequence). CDR3 sequence reads: CASSPDRNTEVFF. The sequenced part of the CDR3 DNA is TGTGCCAGCAGTCCCGACAGAAACACA.

The table lists this clone with a few counts. Mouse gene names and germline throughout. Read data end 4 residues before the CDR3 end; the end is taken from the germline J gene. In the same sample, other DNA sequences code for this CDR3. The chain joins TRBV19 to TRBJ1-2, with 8 bases identical to TRBD1. The V gene's germline CDR1 is FNHDT and CDR2 SITEND (reference sequence). V shed 4 bases and J 0 bases; nucleotides not matched to a gene: 2. The CDR3 has 14 residues. CDR3: CASSPGGANSDYTF. The DNA read from the CDR3 is TGTGCCAGCAGTCCAGGGGGCGCAAACTCC. The entire variable domain, with the rest obtained from reference TRBV19 and TRBJ1-2, is as follows: GGIITQTPKFLIGQEGQKLTLKCQQNFNHDTMYWYRQDSGKGLRLIYYSITENDLQKGDLSEGYDASREKKSSFSLTVTSAQKNEMAVFLCASSPGGANSDYTFGSGTRLLVI.

In its sample, this clone was seen a few times. A much more abundant neighbour one base away suggests this may be a read error. The genes and germline here are from mouse. Read data end 4 residues before the CDR3 end; the end is taken from the germline J gene. Other DNA variants within this sample encode the same CDR3. The V and J genes are TRBV5 and TRBJ1-2, with 11 bases lining up with TRBD1. The germline gives CDR1 LGHNA, CDR2 YNLKQL (reference sequence). The CDR3 sequence is 14 residues long. Trimming removed 4 bases from V and 3 bases from J; junction bases left unmatched: 1. The CDR3 region is CASSRDRGDSDYTF. The part of the CDR3 DNA that was read is TGTGCCAGCAGCCGGGACAGGGGGGACTCC.

This clone was counted a few times. Mouse names are used for the genes. The sequence runs out 4 residues before the end of the CDR3; the remainder is reconstructed from the germline J gene. The V and J genes are TRBV1 and TRBJ2-2, with TRBD2 matching over 9 bases. CDR3 size: 16 residues. V gave up 3 bases and J gave up 4 bases; unmatched junction bases: 6. Germline V gives CDR1 NSQYPW, CDR2 LRSPGD (reference sequence). The part of the CDR3 DNA that was read is TGCACCTGCAGTGCTTGGGGGGGCGCCCCCACCGGG. It codes for CTCSAWGGAPTG. The entire CDR3 reads CTCSAWGGAPTGQLYF.

This clone was seen more than once but under ten times. These gene names are mouse names. The read stops 4 residues short of the end of the CDR3; the missing end is completed from the germline J gene. This sample also contains other DNA sequences that code for the same CDR3. V is TRBV19 and J is TRBJ2-1; 7 bases map to TRBD2. The CDR3 loop spans 15 amino acids. Germline lookup yields CDR1 FNHDT and CDR2 SITEND (reference sequence). Unmatched junction bases numbered 3, after V lost 2 bases and J lost 1 base. The CDR3: CASSIRGGNYAEQFF. The part of the CDR3 DNA that was read is TGTGCCAGCAGTATCCGGGGGGGGAACTATGCT.

A note on this clone: Genes and germline are mouse. The read is 4 residues too short to cover the CDR3 end, so that end is filled in from the germline J gene. The V gene is TRBV19, the J gene TRBJ2-1, with 8 positions matching TRBD1. The V gene's germline CDR1 is FNHDT and CDR2 SITEND (reference sequence). The CDR3 extends over 15 amino acids. The J segment lost 0 bases and the V segment lost 4 bases, leaving 3 bases of the junction unmatched. The covered CDR3 bases are TGTGCCAGCAGTGCGGACAGGGTTAACTATGCT. The encoded protein is CASSADRVNYA. The complete CDR3 protein is CASSADRVNYAEQFF.

To note about this clone: The genes and germline here are from mouse. From the germline J gene comes the end of the CDR3, since the read stops 4 residues before it. The gene calls are TRBV13-3 and TRBJ1-1, with 7 bases that match TRBD1. Germline V CDR1 and CDR2: NNHDY, SYVADS. The trim removed 0 bases at V and 3 bases at J, leaving 2 bases unmatched. The CDR3 has 14 residues. The covered CDR3 bases are TGTGCCAGCAGTGATGAAGACAGGGACACA. Its protein product is CASSDEDRDT. The whole CDR3 protein reads CASSDEDRDTEVFF.

For this clone: The genes and germline here are from mouse. The read falls 4 residues short of the CDR3 end, and the missing part is taken from the germline J gene. Other DNA sequences within the sample encode an identical CDR3. This sequence joins TRBV29 and TRBJ2-7; 7 nucleotides agree with TRBD1. The V gene's germline CDR1 is MSHET and CDR2 SYDVDS. The length of the CDR3 is 11 residues. CDR3 amino acids: CARGTAYEQYF. Incomplete CDR3 DNA: TGTGCTAGAGGGACAGCTTAT.

In this sample, this clone turned up a few times. Gene names are mouse gene names. The read ends 4 residues early relative to the CDR3; the germline J gene fills the gap. The sample has other DNA sequences that encode this CDR3 too. V is TRBV1 and J is TRBJ2-2, with TRBD2 identical over 10 bases. Germline loops: CDR1 NSQYPW, CDR2 LRSPGD (reference sequence). Trimming removed 0 bases from V and 2 bases from J; junction bases left unmatched: 3. This CDR3 has 17 amino acids. The sequenced part of the CDR3 DNA is TGCACCTGCAGTGCAGACTGGGGGGGCGCGAACACCGGG. This gives the protein CTCSADWGGANTG. The complete CDR3 sequence is CTCSADWGGANTGQLYF.

This clone came up a few times. The gene symbols are mouse symbols. CDR3 bases read: TGTGCCAGCAGTGATGCTGCTGGGGGCAAAGAC. Residues: CASSDAAGGKD. The entire CDR3 is CASSDAAGGKDTQYF. The rearrangement uses TRBV13-1 and TRBJ2-5, with D perhaps TRBD2 (7 bases). The CDR3 is cut off 4 residues early in the read; its end comes from the germline J gene. The CDR3 covers 15 residues. The germline V gene encodes CDR1 NSHNY and CDR2 SYGAGN.

About this clone: Germline and genes: mouse. The read terminates 3 residues before the CDR3 end, so the remaining end is supplied by the germline J gene. The rearrangement uses TRBV19 and TRBJ1-6; D may be TRBD1 (6 bases). TRBJ1-6 is an ORF; its function is uncertain. The V gene lost 1 base and the J gene lost 0 bases, with 11 bases spanning the gap. Per the germline V gene, CDR1 is FNHDT and CDR2 is SITEND (reference sequence). The CDR3 runs 17 residues. The part of the CDR3 DNA that was read is TGTGCCAGCAGTATAAGGACAGCGGATTCCTATAATTCGCCC. Translated, it gives CASSIRTADSYNSP. The whole CDR3 protein reads CASSIRTADSYNSPLYF.

Note on this clone: The listed genes are named as in mouse. The CDR3 goes on 4 residues after the read ends, and that part is filled in from the germline J gene. The J gene is TRBJ2-2, the V gene TRBV1, with TRBD2 matching 8 bases. V shed 0 bases and J 3 bases; nucleotides not matched to a gene: 3. The germline V gene encodes CDR1 NSQYPW and CDR2 LRSPGD (reference sequence). The CDR3 runs 16 residues. The sequenced CDR3 bases are TGCACCTGCAGTGCAGACGGGGGGGCCGACACCGGG. It is translated as CTCSADGGADTG. The whole CDR3 protein is CTCSADGGADTGQLYF.

This clone was observed a few times. Gene names refer to mouse genes. The missing CDR3 end, 4 residues past where the read stops, is filled in from the germline J gene. The same CDR3 is also encoded by other DNA sequences in this sample. The chain joins TRBV19 to TRBJ2-1; a possible D gene is TRBD2 (5 bases). CDR3 length: 14 residues. V lost 0 bases and J lost 1, with 5 bases in between. The germline gives CDR1 FNHDT, CDR2 SITEND (reference sequence). The chain's CDR3 is CASSIAGNYAEQFF. CDR3 bases read: TGTGCCAGCAGTATAGCTGGGAACTATGCT.

In the case of this clone: The genes and germline here are from mouse. Sequencing ends 4 residues short of the CDR3 end; the germline J gene provides the rest. The V call is TRBV17, the J call TRBJ1-1; the match to TRBD1 covers 7 bases. V gave up 7 bases and J gave up 4 bases; unmatched junction bases: 9. CDR1 is MNHDT, CDR2 YYDKIL, per germline. The CDR3 length is 14 residues. The CDR3 loop is CASTLQGLGTEVFF. Incomplete CDR3 DNA: TGTGCTAGCACCCTACAGGGGTTGGGCACA.

In the case of this clone: The gene names here belong to mouse. The read finishes 4 residues shy of the CDR3 end, and the germline J gene is used to complete it. The chain employs TRBV19 and TRBJ2-3; 8 nucleotides align to TRBD2. This CDR3 comprises 13 residues. J gave up 0 bases and V 10 bases, and 4 bases lay outside the gene matches. CDR1 FNHDT and CDR2 SITEND come from the germline V gene (reference sequence). The CDR3 loop reads CASGGTSAETLYF. Incomplete CDR3 DNA: TGTGCCTCTGGGGGGACTAGTGCAGAA.

This clone came up a few times. Genes and germline are mouse. The observed sequence ends 4 residues before the CDR3 terminus, with the missing tail filled in from the germline J gene. The chain employs TRBV31 and TRBJ1-2; 12 bases fit TRBD1. This CDR3 is built from 14 residues. Germline loops: CDR1 GKSSPN, CDR2 SITVG. CDR3 sequence: CAWGGQGALADYTF. CDR3 bases read: TGTGCCTGGGGGGGACAGGGGGCGCTCGCC.

A remark on this clone: Mouse gene names apply. The missing CDR3 end, 4 residues past where the read stops, is filled in from the germline J gene. The chain uses TRBV19 and TRBJ2-4; 7 nucleotides agree with TRBD1. CDR3 length: 15 amino acids. Germline values: CDR1 FNHDT, CDR2 SITEND (reference sequence). Unmatched junction bases numbered 4, after V lost 3 bases and J lost 0 bases. The part of the CDR3 DNA that was read is TGTGCCAGCAGTACGGGACAGACTAGTCAAAAC. This codes for CASSTGQTSQN. The whole CDR3 sequence is CASSTGQTSQNTLYF.